The 21 T cell receptor beta chains below come from one sample, sequenced in a study of blood T cell repertoires in COVID-19 (dated by TCRdb to 2018 to 2021). Libraries were constructed by the immunoSEQ multiplex PCR assay. What TCRdb holds here is the immuneACCESS table cut down to in-frame rearrangements. Part of the clones is not present; checked against another copy, under half of the missing clones reflect an unresolved V gene, and the others are unexplained. The sample table holds roughly 180,000 clones, of which 82% were seen once. Clones ranked in the top ten supply about 10% of the sample. The sequenced sample was PBMCs or T cells enriched from blood (not recorded which). These receptor sequences come from a man in his forties or fifties who had recovered from COVID-19.

The genes are TRBV7-3 and TRBJ1-2; D is perhaps TRBD1 (5 bases). This CDR3 contains 13 residues. Germline values: CDR1 SGHTA, CDR2 FQGTGA. With 5 bases removed from V and 5 bases from J, the gap between germline ends came to 12 bases. The CDR3: CASSQGAGYGYTF. The CDR3 DNA follows: TGTGCCAGCAGCCAGGGAGCGGGGTATGGCTACACCTTC.

This clone turned up a few times. The genes are TRBV11-2 and TRBJ2-1, with 11 nucleotides matching TRBD1. The V gene's germline CDR1 is SGHAT and CDR2 FQNNGV. With 6 bases clipped from V and 2 bases from J, the junction kept 3 bases outside the gene matches. The length of the CDR3 is 15 residues. The DNA for the CDR3 is TGTGCCAGCAGTTGGACAGGGGGCGCCTACAATGAGCAGTTCTTC. This encodes CASSWTGGAYNEQFF.

The J gene is TRBJ1-3, the V gene TRBV9; 7 nucleotides align to TRBD1. J lost 14 bases, V lost 3 bases, and 2 bases had no gene match. The CDR3 is 10 amino acids. CDR1 is SGDLS and CDR2 is YYNGEE in the germline V gene. CDR3 sequence: CASSGQGLYF. The CDR3 DNA sequence: TGTGCCAGCAGCGGACAGGGTCTATATTTT.

This chain joins TRBV4-1 and TRBJ2-3; tentative D call: TRBD2 (6 bases). Germline V gene lookup returns CDR1 MGHRA and CDR2 YSYEKL. Trimming pared 2 bases from V and 5 bases from J, leaving 17 bases between. CDR3 length: 16 amino acids. CDR3 loop: CASSQLAEQVGDTQYF. The CDR3 nucleotides read TGCGCCAGCAGCCAATTAGCGGAACAAGTGGGAGATACGCAGTATTTT.

The chain links TRBV6-5 to TRBJ1-3; 7 nucleotides match TRBD1. Unmatched junction bases numbered 7, after V lost 4 bases and J lost 10 bases. This CDR3 has 13 residues. The germline gives CDR1 MNHEY, CDR2 SVGAGI. The CDR3 is CASSLARGRTIYF. DNA for the CDR3: TGTGCCAGCAGTTTGGCCAGGGGGAGGACCATATATTTT.

Note on this clone: Within the sample, other DNA sequences also encode this same CDR3. This chain connects TRBV2 to TRBJ1-5; D unclear. The CDR3 extends over 14 amino acids. V was trimmed by 0 bases and J by 5 bases, leaving 8 bases between them. The germline V gene encodes CDR1 SNHLY and CDR2 FYNNEI. The CDR3 DNA sequence: TGTGCCAGCAGTGAAGCCACCCGAGATCAGCCCCAGCATTTT. This encodes CASSEATRDQPQHF.

The rearrangement uses TRBV5-1 and TRBJ2-3; a weak D match, TRBD1 (7 bases). CDR3 length equals 15 residues. The ends were cut back, 1 base at V and 5 bases at J, with 14 bases in the middle. Per germline, CDR1 SGHRS and CDR2 YFSETQ. The CDR3 sequence: CASSLKEQGGDTQYF. CDR3 coding DNA: TGCGCCAGCAGCTTGAAGGAGCAGGGGGGAGATACGCAGTATTTT.

CDR3 loop: CASSLGSPGSNTEAFF. The DNA for the CDR3 is TGTGCCAGCAGCTTAGGTTCTCCGGGGTCGAACACTGAAGCTTTCTTT. This sequence joins TRBV7-2 and TRBJ1-1; the D is unclear. The V gene lost 1 base and the J gene lost 1 base, with 13 bases spanning the gap. CDR3 length equals 16 residues. Germline V CDR1 and CDR2: SGHTA, FQGNSA.

This chain uses TRBV5-6 with TRBJ1-2, with TRBD1 matching 10 bases. The V gene end was trimmed by 3 bases and the J gene end by 5 bases; junction bases not matched to a gene: 7. There are 15 residues in the CDR3. Per the germline V gene, CDR1 is SGHDT and CDR2 is YYEEEE. The CDR3: CASSSTRQGAYGYTF. CDR3 DNA: TGTGCCAGCAGCTCCACTAGACAGGGGGCGTATGGCTACACCTTC.

V is TRBV11-2 and J is TRBJ2-3; 10 positions match TRBD2. Germline assignment: CDR1 SGHAT and CDR2 FQNNGV. The CDR3 has 16 residues. V was pared by 3 bases and J by 3 bases, with 6 bases of the junction left unmatched. CDR3 residues: CASSFGASGSTDTQYF. The CDR3 DNA reads as TGTGCCAGCAGCTTCGGCGCTAGCGGGAGTACAGATACGCAGTATTTT.

This sequence joins TRBV27 and TRBJ2-2; a weak D match, TRBD1 (6 bases). Per the germline V gene, CDR1 is MNHEY and CDR2 is SMNVEV (reference sequence). The CDR3 sequence is 16 residues long. V lost 3 bases, J lost 5 bases, and 16 bases lay in between. CDR3: CASSFQGQRRTGELFF. Here the CDR3 DNA reads TGTGCCAGCAGTTTTCAGGGGCAGCGGCGGACCGGGGAGCTGTTTTTT.

The rearrangement links TRBV7-9 to TRBJ1-2; D gene uncertain. V lost 4 bases and J lost 6, with 21 bases in between. There are 16 residues in the CDR3. Germline V gene lookup returns CDR1 SEHNR and CDR2 FQNEAQ (reference sequence). The CDR3: CASSSPPGKQFDGYTF. The CDR3 region has the DNA TGTGCCAGCAGCTCCCCCCCGGGGAAGCAATTCGATGGCTACACCTTC. Filled out from reference TRBV7-9 and TRBJ1-2, the complete variable domain reads DTGVSQNPRHKITKRGQNVTFRCDPISEHNRLYWYRQTLGQGPEFLTYFQNEAQLEKSRLLSDRFSAERPKGSFSTLEIQRTEQGDSAMYLCASSSPPGKQFDGYTFGSGTRLTVV.

The rearrangement links TRBV28 to TRBJ2-3; unclear D gene. Trimming removed 2 bases from V and 2 bases from J, with 20 bases in between. CDR3 length: 18 residues. CDR1 is MDHEN, CDR2 SYDVKM, per germline. The CDR3 sequence is CASSLRPRGNCYTDTQYF. Written as DNA, the CDR3 is TGTGCCAGCAGTTTAAGGCCCAGAGGAAATTGCTACACAGATACGCAGTATTTT. The whole variable domain, remainder taken from reference TRBV28 and TRBJ2-3, is DVKVTQSSRYLVKRTGEKVFLECVQDMDHENMFWYRQDPGLGLRLIYFSYDVKMKEKGDIPEGYSVSREKKERFSLILESASTNQTSMYLCASSLRPRGNCYTDTQYFGPGTRLTVL.

The chain is built from TRBV9 and TRBJ1-1; TRBD1 aligns across 7 bases. The CDR3 extends over 14 amino acids. Germline lookup yields CDR1 SGDLS and CDR2 YYNGEE. J was trimmed by 3 bases and V by 2 bases; bases with no gene match: 4. Written as DNA, the CDR3 is TGTGCCAGCAGCGTTCAGGACAGGTACACTGAAGCTTTCTTT. It yields the protein CASSVQDRYTEAFF.

This chain links TRBV6-5 with TRBJ2-1; the match to TRBD2 covers 8 bases. CDR1 and CDR2 (germline): MNHEY, SVGAGI. V lost 2 bases, J lost 8 bases, and 5 bases stayed unmatched. There are 14 residues in the CDR3. The CDR3 protein is CASSYLRTSHEQFF. The DNA of the CDR3 is TGTGCCAGCAGTTACCTGAGGACTAGCCATGAGCAGTTCTTC.

The V and J genes are TRBV2 and TRBJ1-6; 8 positions agree with TRBD1. This CDR3 contains 14 residues. The V and J ends lost 4 bases and 7 bases, in that order; junction bases with no gene match: 3. Germline loops: CDR1 SNHLY, CDR2 FYNNEI. CDR3 region: CASSGGQGNSPLHF. The CDR3 nucleotides read TGTGCCAGCAGTGGAGGACAGGGCAATTCACCCCTCCACTTT.

V usage is TRBV19 and J usage is TRBJ1-5; D remains unclear. The CDR3 has 12 residues. Looked up from germline, CDR1 is LNHDA and CDR2 is SQIVND (reference sequence). Between the trimmed V and J ends, which lost 3 bases and 7 bases, there was a span of 7 bases. This CDR3 reads CASSIAGQPQHF. For the CDR3, the DNA is TGTGCCAGTAGTATTGCAGGACAGCCCCAGCATTTT.

The chain joins TRBV6-5 to TRBJ1-6; D possibly corresponds to TRBD1 (5 bases). Germline V gene sequence: CDR1 MNHEY, CDR2 SVGAGI. The CDR3 runs 15 residues. The ends were cut back, 1 base at V and 7 bases at J, with 11 bases in the middle. The CDR3 DNA reads as TGTGCCAGCAGTTACTACCAGGGTCAAAATTCACCCCTCCACTTT. Translated, it gives CASSYYQGQNSPLHF.

This clone turned up a few times. The chain couples TRBV7-2 to TRBJ1-4; the D is unclear. The CDR3 consists of 15 residues. The V end lost 5 bases, the J end lost 2 bases, and 12 bases lay between the germline ends. From germline, CDR1 is SGHTA and CDR2 FQGNSA. The CDR3 DNA reads TGTGCCAGCAGCCCCCGACGGGTCACTAATGAAAAACTGTTTTTT. This encodes CASSPRRVTNEKLFF.

The genes are TRBV30 and TRBJ1-2; D might be TRBD1 (5 bases). The CDR3 runs 14 residues. Germline CDR1 is GTSNPN and CDR2 is SVGIG (reference sequence). Trimming pared 2 bases from V and 3 bases from J, leaving 13 bases between. This CDR3 reads CAWSMLDNDYGYTF. The CDR3 region has the DNA TGTGCCTGGAGTATGTTGGACAATGACTATGGCTACACCTTC.

This chain joins TRBV3-1 (or the pseudogene TRBV3-2) and TRBJ2-7; 8 nucleotides agree with TRBD1. The CDR3 spans 13 residues. Trimming cost V 1 base and J 12 bases; bases outside gene matches: 8. Per the germline V gene, CDR1 is LGHDT and CDR2 is YNNKEL (reference sequence). The CDR3 sequence is CASSQAQQGEAYF. In DNA, the CDR3 is TGTGCCAGCAGCCAAGCACAACAGGGGGAGGCGTACTTC.